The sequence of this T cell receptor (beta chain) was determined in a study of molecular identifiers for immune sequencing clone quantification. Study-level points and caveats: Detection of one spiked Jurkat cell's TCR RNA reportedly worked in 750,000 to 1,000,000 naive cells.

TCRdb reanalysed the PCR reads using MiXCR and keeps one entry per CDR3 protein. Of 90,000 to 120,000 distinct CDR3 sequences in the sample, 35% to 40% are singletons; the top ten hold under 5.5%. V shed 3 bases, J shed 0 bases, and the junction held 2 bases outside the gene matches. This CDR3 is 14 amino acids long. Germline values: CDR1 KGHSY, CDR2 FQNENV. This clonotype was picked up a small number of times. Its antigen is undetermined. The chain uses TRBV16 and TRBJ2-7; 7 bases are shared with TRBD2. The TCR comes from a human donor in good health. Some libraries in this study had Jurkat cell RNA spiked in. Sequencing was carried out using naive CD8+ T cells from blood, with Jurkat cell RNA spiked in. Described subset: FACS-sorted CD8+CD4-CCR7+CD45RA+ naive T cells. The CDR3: CASSQGGSSYEQYF. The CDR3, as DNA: TGTGCCAGCAGCCAGGGGGGGAGCTCCTACGAGCAGTACTTC.